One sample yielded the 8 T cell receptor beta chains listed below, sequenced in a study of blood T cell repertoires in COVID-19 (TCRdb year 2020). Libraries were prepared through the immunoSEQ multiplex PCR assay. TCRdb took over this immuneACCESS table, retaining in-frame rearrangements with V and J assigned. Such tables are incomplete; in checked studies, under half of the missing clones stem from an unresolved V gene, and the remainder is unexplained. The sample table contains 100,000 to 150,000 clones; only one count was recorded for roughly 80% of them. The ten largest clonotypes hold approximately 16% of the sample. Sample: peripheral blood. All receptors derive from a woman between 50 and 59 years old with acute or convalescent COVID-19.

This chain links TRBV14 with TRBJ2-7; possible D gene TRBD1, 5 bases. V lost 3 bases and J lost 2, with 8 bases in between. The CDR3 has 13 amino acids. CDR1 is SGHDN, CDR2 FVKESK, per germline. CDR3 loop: CASSHTGTYEQYF. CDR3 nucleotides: TGTGCCAGCAGCCATACAGGCACCTACGAGCAGTACTTC.

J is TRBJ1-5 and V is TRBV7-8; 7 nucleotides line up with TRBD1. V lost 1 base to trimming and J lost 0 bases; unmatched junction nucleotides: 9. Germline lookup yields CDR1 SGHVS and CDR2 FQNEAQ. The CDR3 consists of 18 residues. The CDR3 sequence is CASSLGGQPAYSNQPQHF. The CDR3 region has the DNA TGTGCCAGCAGCTTAGGGGGACAGCCCGCTTATAGCAATCAGCCCCAGCATTTT.

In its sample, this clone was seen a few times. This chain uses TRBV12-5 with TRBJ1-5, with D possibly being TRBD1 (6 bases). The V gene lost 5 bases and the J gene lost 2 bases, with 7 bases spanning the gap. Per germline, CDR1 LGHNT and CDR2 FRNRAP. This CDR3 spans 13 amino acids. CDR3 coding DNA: TGTGCTAGTGGTGCAGGGGGCAATCAGCCCCAGCATTTT. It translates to CASGAGGNQPQHF.

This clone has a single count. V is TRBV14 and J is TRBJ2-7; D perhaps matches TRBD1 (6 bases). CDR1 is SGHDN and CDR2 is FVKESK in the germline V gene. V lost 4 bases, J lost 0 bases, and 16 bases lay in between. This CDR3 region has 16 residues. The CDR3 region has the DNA TGTGCCAGCAGCCTGAAACAGGGCCTTCTCTCCTACGAGCAGTACTTC. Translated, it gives CASSLKQGLLSYEQYF. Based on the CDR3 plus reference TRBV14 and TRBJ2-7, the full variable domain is EAGVTQFPSHSVIEKGQTVTLRCDPISGHDNLYWYRRVMGKEIKFLLHFVKESKQDESGMPNNRFLAERTGGTYSTLKVQPAELEDSGVYFCASSLKQGLLSYEQYFGPGTRLTVT.

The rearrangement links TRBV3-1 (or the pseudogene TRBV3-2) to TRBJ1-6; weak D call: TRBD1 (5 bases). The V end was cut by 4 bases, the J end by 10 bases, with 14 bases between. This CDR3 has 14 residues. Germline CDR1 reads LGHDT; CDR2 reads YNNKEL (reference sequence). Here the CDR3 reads CASSPPVGGSPLHF. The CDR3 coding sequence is TGTGCCAGCAGCCCTCCGGTGGGGGGGTCACCCCTCCACTTT.

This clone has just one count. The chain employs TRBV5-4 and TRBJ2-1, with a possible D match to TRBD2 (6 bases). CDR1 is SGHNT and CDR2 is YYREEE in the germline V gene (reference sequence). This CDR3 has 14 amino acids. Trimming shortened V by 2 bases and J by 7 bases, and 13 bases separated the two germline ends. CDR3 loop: CASSLRSGRNEQFF. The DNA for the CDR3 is TGTGCCAGCAGCTTAAGAAGCGGGCGTAATGAGCAGTTCTTC.

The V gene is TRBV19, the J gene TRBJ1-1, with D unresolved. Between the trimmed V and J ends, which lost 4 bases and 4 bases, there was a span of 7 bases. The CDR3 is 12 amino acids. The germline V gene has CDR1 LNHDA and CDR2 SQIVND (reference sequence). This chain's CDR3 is CASSTRSTEAFF. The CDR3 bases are TGTGCCAGTAGTACTAGGAGCACTGAAGCTTTCTTT.

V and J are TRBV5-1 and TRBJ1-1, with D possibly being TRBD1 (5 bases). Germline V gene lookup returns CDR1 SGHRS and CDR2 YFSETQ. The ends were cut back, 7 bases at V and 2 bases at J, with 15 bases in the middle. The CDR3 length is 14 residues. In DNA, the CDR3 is TGCGCCAGCCGTGCCGGACAAGCTAACACTGAAGCTTTCTTT. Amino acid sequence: CASRAGQANTEAFF.